This T cell receptor (beta chain) comes out of a study of blood T cell repertoires in COVID-19. Study-wide background: Sources were T cells, B-cell-depleted T cells, or PBMCs; the material itself was cDNA or gDNA.

Losses at the gene ends were 5 bases for V and 9 bases for J; bases not matched to a gene: 8. There are 15 residues in the CDR3. Germline loops: CDR1 SGHTA, CDR2 FQGTGA. Data came from immunoSEQ multiplex PCR; TCRdb stores just in-frame clones and leaves some out. The data contain more than 150,000 clones, roughly 85% of them singletons. The specimen was peripheral blood. This chain uses TRBV7-3 with TRBJ2-1, with 12 bases lining up with TRBD2. The sequence came from a man between 60 and 75 years old with acute or convalescent COVID-19. The CDR3 sequence: CASSPRLAGDGEQFF. The CDR3 region has the DNA TGTGCCAGCAGCCCCCGACTAGCGGGAGACGGTGAGCAGTTCTTC.